This TCR beta chain was observed in a study of beta chain features in type 1 diabetes. Study observations and caveats: High-TCR-expressing cells could be over-represented by cDNA sequencing. For Type 1 diabetes patients, all four CD4+ subsets carried TCRB CDR3s that were moderately but significantly shorter. It was possible that PCR favored shorter templates, equally so in patients and controls.

Over 95% purity was reached by all sorted populations. This CDR3 is built from 14 residues. Germline V gene lookup returns CDR1 SNHLY and CDR2 FYNNEI. V dropped 6 bases and J dropped 8; count of bases not matched to a gene: 8. Points on this clone: Its target is unknown.

Investigators reverse transcribed all isolated RNA, so they sequenced expressed TCRB transcripts. TCRdb's table, derived via immunoSEQ multiplex PCR, lists solely in-frame clones and lacks some. The sample lists tens of thousands of clones; around 71% were seen once. The chain employs TRBV2 and TRBJ1-4; 8 bases match TRBD1. This receptor was taken from a woman under 30 with type 1 diabetes. The specimen was Tregs from blood. The CDR3 reads CASRTDRVGEKLFF. DNA for the CDR3: TGTGCCAGCAGGACGGACAGGGTAGGGGAAAAACTGTTTTTT.